The present TCR beta chain was sequenced within a study of cytomegalovirus exposure and HLA in healthy donors. Study-level points and caveats: Cytomegalovirus status was reportedly diagnosed by the classifier with high specificity and sensitivity.

The CDR3 consists of 17 residues. Germline loops: CDR1 SGDLS, CDR2 YYNGEE. Unmatched junction bases numbered 6, after V lost 0 bases and J lost 0 bases. A remark on this clone: What it recognizes is unknown.

All donors participated as healthy donors of bone marrow. A multiplex PCR was run with 60 Vbeta primers and 13 Jbeta primers. Authors' processing steps: A follow-up analysis tallied tens of millions of unique TCR beta chains, roughly 11 million shared. Repertoires were generated with immunoSEQ multiplex PCR, while TCRdb's copy carries only in-frame clones and drops some. That table furnishes V, J and clone size, whereas the DNA furnished D and trimming. The table includes 130,000 or so clones, approximately 80% detected once. The sample consisted of PBMCs. The TCR originated in a man aged 18 to 29 in good health and CMV-seropositive. The chain links TRBV9 to TRBJ2-1; 7 bases match TRBD1. This chain's CDR3 is CASSVEGQPSSYNEQFF. CDR3 nucleotides: TGTGCCAGCAGCGTAGAGGGACAGCCAAGCTCCTACAATGAGCAGTTCTTC.